Each of the 5 T cell receptor beta chains below was sequenced from the same sample in a study of cytomegalovirus exposure and HLA in healthy donors. Data came from immunoSEQ multiplex PCR; TCRdb stores just in-frame clones and leaves some out. The table lists under 95,000 clones, over 85% of them singletons. Sequenced sample: PBMCs. The receptors shown here come from a woman aged 18-35 years in good health and CMV-seronegative.

The chain links TRBV18 to TRBJ2-3, with TRBD1 identical over 9 bases. V lost 2 bases, J lost 2 bases, and 5 bases stayed unmatched. The CDR3 is made up of 16 amino acids. Germline CDR1 and CDR2: KGHSH and LQKENI. The CDR3 loop reads CASSPITGGSTDTQYF. The CDR3 nucleotides read TGTGCCAGCTCACCAATTACAGGGGGCTCCACAGATACGCAGTATTTT. Full variable domain (outside the CDR3, taken from reference TRBV18 and TRBJ2-3): NAGVMQNPRHLVRRRGQEARLRCSPMKGHSHVYWYRQLPEEGLKFMVYLQKENIIDESGMPKERFSAEFPKEGPSILRIQQVVRGDSAAYFCASSPITGGSTDTQYFGPGTRLTVL.

The chain joins TRBV9 to TRBJ1-5; D gene unclear. This CDR3 is built from 15 residues. Germline lookup yields CDR1 SGDLS and CDR2 YYNGEE. Trimming left V 0 bases short and J 7 bases short, with 14 bases between. This CDR3 reads CASSVGQDGRQPQHF. The CDR3 nucleotides read TGTGCCAGCAGCGTAGGGCAGGATGGGCGCCAGCCCCAGCATTTT.

The chain has TRBV7-2 and TRBJ1-2; no definite D call. The V end lost 2 bases, the J end lost 5 bases, and 6 bases lay between the germline ends. The CDR3 sequence is 12 residues long. Germline CDR1 and CDR2: SGHTA and FQGNSA. The DNA for the CDR3 is TGTGCCAGCAGCTTAACAGATTATGGCTACACCTTC. It specifies CASSLTDYGYTF.

V usage is TRBV19 and J usage is TRBJ1-5; D ambiguous. CDR1 is LNHDA, CDR2 SQIVND, per germline (reference sequence). V was clipped by 4 bases and J by 1 base, with 14 bases between them. The CDR3 is made up of 16 amino acids. CDR3 sequence: CASSTFGLISNQPQHF. The CDR3 DNA sequence: TGTGCCAGTAGTACCTTCGGACTCATCAGCAATCAGCCCCAGCATTTT.

The rearrangement links TRBV2 to TRBJ1-1; D remains unclear. CDR3 size: 12 residues. The V end was cut by 4 bases, the J end by 1 base, with 4 bases between. CDR1 and CDR2 from the germline V gene are SNHLY and FYNNEI. The CDR3 region is CASSGRNTEAFF. DNA for the CDR3: TGTGCCAGCAGTGGCAGGAACACTGAAGCTTTCTTT.